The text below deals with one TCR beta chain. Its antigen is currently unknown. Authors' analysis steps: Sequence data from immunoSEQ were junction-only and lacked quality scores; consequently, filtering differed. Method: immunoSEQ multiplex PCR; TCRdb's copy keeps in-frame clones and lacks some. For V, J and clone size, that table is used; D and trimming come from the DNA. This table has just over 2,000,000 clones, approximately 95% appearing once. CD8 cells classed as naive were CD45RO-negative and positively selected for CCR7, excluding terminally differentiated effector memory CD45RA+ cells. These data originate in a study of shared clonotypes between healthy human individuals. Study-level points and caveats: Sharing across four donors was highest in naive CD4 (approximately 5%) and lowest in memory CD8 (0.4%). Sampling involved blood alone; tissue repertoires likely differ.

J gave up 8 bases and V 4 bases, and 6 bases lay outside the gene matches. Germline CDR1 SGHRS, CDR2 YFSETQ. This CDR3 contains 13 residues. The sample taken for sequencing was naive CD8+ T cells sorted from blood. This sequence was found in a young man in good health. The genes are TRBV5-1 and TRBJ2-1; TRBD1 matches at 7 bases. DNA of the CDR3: TGCGCCAGCAGCCCGACAGGGCAGGATGAGCAGTTCTTC. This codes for CASSPTGQDEQFF.